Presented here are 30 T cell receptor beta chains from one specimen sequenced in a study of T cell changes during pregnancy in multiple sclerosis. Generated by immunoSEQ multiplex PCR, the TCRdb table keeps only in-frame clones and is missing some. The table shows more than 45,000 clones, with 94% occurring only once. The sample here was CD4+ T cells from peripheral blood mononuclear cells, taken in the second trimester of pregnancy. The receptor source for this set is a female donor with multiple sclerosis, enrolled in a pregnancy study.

The CDR3 nucleotides are TGTGCCAGCGATAGCGGGGGGTCCCGCACAGATACGCAGTATTTT. Encoded protein: CASDSGGSRTDTQYF. The chain links TRBV7-8 to TRBJ2-3; 10 nucleotides line up with TRBD2. Unmatched junction bases numbered 6, after V lost 8 bases and J lost 1 base. CDR3 length: 15 amino acids. Germline lookup yields CDR1 SGHVS and CDR2 FQNEAQ.

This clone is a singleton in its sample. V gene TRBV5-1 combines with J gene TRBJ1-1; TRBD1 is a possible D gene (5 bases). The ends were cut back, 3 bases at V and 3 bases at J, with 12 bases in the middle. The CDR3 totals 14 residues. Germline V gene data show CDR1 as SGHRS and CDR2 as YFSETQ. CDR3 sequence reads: CASSWAGGDTEAFF. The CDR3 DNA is TGCGCCAGCAGCTGGGCGGGGGGGGACACTGAAGCTTTCTTT.

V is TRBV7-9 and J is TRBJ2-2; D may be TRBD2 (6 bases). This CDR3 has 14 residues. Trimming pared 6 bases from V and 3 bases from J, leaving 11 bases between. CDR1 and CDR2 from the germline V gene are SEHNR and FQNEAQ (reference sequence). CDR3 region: CASSLASDTGELFF. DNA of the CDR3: TGTGCCAGCAGTCTAGCGTCAGACACCGGGGAGCTGTTTTTT.

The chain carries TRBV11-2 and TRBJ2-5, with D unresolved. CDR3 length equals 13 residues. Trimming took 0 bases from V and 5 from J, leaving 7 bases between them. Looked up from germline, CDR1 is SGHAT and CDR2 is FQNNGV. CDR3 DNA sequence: TGTGCCAGCAGCTTAGATCTAGTGGAGACCCAGTACTTC. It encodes CASSLDLVETQYF.

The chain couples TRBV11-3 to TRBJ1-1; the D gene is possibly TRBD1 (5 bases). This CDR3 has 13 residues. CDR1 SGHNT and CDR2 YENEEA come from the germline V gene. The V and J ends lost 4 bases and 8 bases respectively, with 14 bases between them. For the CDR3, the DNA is TGTGCCAGCAGCTCCGTAAACTCAGGGGAAGCTTTCTTT. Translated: CASSSVNSGEAFF.

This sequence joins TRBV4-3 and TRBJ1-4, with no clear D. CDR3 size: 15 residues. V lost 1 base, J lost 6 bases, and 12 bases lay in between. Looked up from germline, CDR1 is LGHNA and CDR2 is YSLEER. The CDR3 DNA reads TGCGCCAGCAGCCAAGTCGCAGCGGCGTATGAAAAACTGTTTTTT. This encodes CASSQVAAAYEKLFF.

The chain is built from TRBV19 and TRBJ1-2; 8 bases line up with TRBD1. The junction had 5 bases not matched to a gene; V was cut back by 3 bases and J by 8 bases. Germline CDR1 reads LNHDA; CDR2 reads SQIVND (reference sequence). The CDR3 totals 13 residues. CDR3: CASSIGQGWGYTF. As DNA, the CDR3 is TGTGCCAGTAGTATTGGACAGGGCTGGGGCTACACCTTC.

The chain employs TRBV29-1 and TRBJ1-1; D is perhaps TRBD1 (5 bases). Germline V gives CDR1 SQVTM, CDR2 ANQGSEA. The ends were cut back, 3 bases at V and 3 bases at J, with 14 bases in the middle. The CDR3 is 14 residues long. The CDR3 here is CSVDAHGGDTEAFF. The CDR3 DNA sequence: TGCAGCGTTGACGCCCATGGGGGGGACACTGAAGCTTTCTTT.

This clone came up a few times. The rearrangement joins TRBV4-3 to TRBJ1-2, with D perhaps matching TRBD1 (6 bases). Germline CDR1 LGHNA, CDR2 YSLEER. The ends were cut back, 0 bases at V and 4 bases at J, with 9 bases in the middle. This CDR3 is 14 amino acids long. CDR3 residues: CASSQDAGVYGYTF. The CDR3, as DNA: TGCGCCAGCAGCCAAGATGCAGGGGTCTATGGCTACACCTTC.

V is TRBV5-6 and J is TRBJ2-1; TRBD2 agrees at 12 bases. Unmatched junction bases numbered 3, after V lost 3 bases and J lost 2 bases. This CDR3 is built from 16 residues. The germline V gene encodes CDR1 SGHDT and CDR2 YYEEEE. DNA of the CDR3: TGTGCCAGCAGCTACTGGACTAGCGGGGCCTACAATGAGCAGTTCTTC. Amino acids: CASSYWTSGAYNEQFF.

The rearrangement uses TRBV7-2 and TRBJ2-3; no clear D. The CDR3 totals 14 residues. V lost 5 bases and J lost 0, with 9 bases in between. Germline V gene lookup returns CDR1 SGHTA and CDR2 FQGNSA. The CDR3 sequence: CASSTRGSTDTQYF. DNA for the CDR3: TGTGCCAGCAGCACGAGAGGAAGCACAGATACGCAGTATTTT.

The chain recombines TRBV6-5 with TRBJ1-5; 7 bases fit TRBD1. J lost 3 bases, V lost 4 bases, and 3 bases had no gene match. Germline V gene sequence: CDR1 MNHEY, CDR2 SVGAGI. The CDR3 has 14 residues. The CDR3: CASSSGQFNQPQHF. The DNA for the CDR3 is TGTGCCAGCAGTTCGGGACAGTTCAATCAGCCCCAGCATTTT.

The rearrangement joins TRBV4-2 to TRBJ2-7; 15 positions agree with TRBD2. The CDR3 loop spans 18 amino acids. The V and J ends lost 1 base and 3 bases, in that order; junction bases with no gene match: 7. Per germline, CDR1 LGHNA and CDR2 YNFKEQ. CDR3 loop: CASSQVAGLAGGSYEQYF. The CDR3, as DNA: TGTGCCAGCAGCCAAGTCGCTGGACTAGCGGGGGGGAGCTACGAGCAGTACTTC.

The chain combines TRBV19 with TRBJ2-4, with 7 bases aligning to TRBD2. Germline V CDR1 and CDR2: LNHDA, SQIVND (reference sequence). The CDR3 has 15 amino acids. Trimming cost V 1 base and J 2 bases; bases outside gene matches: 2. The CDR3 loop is CASSIVGRPKNIQYF. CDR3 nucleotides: TGTGCCAGTAGTATAGTCGGGAGGCCCAAAAACATTCAGTACTTC.

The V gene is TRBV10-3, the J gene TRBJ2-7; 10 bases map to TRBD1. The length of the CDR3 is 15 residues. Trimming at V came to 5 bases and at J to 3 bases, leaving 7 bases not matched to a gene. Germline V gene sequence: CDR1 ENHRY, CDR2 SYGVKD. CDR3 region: CAISPTGTGDYEQYF. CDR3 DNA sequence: TGTGCCATCAGTCCCACCGGGACAGGGGACTACGAGCAGTACTTC.

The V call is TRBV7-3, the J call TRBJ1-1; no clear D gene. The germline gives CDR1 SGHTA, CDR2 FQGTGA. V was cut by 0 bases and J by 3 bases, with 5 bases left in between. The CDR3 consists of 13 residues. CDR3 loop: CASSLTGDTEAFF. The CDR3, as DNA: TGTGCCAGCAGCTTAACCGGGGACACTGAAGCTTTCTTT.

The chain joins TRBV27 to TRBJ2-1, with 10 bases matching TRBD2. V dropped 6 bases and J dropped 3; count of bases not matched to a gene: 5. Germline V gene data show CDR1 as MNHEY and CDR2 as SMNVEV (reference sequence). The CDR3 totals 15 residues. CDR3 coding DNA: TGTGCCAGCAGGGCTAGCGGGGGCATCTACAATGAGCAGTTCTTC. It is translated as CASRASGGIYNEQFF.

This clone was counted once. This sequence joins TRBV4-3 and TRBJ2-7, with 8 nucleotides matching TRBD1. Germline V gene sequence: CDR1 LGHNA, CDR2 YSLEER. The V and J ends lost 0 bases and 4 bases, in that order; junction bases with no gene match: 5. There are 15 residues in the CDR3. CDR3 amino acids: CASSQDSQGAYEQYF. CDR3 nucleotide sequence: TGCGCCAGCAGCCAAGATTCCCAGGGGGCTTACGAGCAGTACTTC.

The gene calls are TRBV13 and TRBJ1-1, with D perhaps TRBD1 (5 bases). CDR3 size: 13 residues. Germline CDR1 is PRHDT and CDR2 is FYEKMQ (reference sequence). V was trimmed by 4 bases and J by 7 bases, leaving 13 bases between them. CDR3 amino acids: CASSSRGVSEAFF. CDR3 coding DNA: TGTGCCAGCAGCTCCCGGGGGGTCAGTGAAGCTTTCTTT.

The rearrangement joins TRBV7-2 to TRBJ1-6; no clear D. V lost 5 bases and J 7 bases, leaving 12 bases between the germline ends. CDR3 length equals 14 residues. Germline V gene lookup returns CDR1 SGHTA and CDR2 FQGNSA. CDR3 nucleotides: TGTGCCAGCAGCACACGACACCGGAATTCACCCCTCCACTTT. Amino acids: CASSTRHRNSPLHF.

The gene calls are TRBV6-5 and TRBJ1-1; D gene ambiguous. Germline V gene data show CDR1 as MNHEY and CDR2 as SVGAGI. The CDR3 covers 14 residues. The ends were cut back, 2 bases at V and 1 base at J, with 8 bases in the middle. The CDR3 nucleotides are TGTGCCAGCAGTTACACTACAACGAACACTGAAGCTTTCTTT. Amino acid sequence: CASSYTTTNTEAFF.

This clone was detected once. This CDR3 reads CAISGSRDSYGYTF. The CDR3 region has the DNA TGTGCCATCAGTGGTTCGAGGGACAGCTATGGCTACACCTTC. The chain uses TRBV10-3 and TRBJ1-2, with 7 bases aligning to TRBD1. V was pared by 4 bases and J by 4 bases, with 6 bases of the junction left unmatched. The CDR3 sequence is 14 residues long. Germline CDR1 is ENHRY and CDR2 is SYGVKD.

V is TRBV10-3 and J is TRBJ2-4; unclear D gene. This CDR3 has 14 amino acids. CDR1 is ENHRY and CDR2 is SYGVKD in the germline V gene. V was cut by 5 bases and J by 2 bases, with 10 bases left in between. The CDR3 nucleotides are TGTGCCATCAGTTTCAGTGAAACCAAAAACATTCAGTACTTC. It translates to CAISFSETKNIQYF.

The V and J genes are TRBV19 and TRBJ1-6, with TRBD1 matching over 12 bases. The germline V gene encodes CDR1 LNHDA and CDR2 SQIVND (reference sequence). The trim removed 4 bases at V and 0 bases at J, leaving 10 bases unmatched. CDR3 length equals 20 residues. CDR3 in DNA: TGTGCCAGTAGTAAGCGAGGGACAGGGGGCTGGAGCTCCTATAATTCACCCCTCCACTTT. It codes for CASSKRGTGGWSSYNSPLHF.

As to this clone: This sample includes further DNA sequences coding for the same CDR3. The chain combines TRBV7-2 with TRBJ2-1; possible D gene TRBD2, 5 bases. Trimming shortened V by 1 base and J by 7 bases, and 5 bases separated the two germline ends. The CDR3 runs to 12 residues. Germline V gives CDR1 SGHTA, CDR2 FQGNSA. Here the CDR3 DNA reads TGTGCCAGCAGCTTAGAGCGGAATGAGCAGTTCTTC. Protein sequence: CASSLERNEQFF.

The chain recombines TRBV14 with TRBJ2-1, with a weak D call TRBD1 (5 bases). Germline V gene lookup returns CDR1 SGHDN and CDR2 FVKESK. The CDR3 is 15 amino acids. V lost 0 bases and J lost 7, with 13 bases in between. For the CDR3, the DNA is TGTGCCAGCAGCCAAGAGTTGGTGAAGGGGAATGAGCAGTTCTTC. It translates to CASSQELVKGNEQFF.

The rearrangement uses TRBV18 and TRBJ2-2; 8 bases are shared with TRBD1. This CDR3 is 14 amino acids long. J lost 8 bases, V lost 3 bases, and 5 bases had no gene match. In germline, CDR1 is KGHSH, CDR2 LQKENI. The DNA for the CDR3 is TGTGCCAGCTCACCGGACAGGGTGCGTGGGGAGCTGTTTTTT. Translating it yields CASSPDRVRGELFF.

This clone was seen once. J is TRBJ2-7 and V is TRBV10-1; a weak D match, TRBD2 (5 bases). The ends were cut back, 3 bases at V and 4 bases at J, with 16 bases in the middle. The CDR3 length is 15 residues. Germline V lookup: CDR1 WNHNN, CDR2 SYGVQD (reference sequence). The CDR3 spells CASSDPPGNRYEQYF. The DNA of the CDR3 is TGCGCCAGCAGTGACCCCCCCGGGAATCGGTACGAGCAGTACTTC.

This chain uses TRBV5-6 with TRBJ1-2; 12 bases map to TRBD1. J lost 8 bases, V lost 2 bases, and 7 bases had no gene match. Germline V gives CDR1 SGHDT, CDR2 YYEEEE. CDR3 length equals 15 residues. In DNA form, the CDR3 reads TGTGCCAGCAGCTTTAGGAGGGACAGGGGGCAAGGCTACACCTTC. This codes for CASSFRRDRGQGYTF.

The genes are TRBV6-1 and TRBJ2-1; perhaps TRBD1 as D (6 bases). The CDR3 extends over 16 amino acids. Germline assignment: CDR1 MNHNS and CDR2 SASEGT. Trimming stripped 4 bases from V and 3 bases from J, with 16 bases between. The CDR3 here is CASSVHPQGNYNEQFF. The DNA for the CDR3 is TGTGCCAGCAGTGTTCATCCACAGGGAAACTACAATGAGCAGTTCTTC.